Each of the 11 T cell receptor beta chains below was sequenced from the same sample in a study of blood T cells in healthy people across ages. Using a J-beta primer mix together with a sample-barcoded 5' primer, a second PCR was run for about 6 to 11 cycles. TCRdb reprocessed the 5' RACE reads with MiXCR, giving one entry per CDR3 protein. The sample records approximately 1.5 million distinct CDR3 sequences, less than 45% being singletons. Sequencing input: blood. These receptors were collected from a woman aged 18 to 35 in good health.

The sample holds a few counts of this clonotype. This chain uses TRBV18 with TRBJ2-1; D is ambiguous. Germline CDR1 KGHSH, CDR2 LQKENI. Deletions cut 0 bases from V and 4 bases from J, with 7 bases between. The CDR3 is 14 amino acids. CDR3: CASSPPSGYNEQFF. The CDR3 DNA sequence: TGTGCCAGCTCACCACCGTCAGGATACAATGAGCAGTTCTTC.

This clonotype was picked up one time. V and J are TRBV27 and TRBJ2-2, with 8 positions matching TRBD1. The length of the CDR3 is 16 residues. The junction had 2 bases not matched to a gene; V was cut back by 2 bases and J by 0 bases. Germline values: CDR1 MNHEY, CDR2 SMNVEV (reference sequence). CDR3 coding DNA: TGTGCCAGCAGTTTAAGACAGGGGACGAACACCGGGGAGCTGTTTTTT. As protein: CASSLRQGTNTGELFF.

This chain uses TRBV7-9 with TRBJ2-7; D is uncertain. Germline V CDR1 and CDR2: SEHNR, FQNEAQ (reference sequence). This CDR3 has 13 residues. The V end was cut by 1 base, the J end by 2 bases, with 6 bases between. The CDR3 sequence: CASSLVPTYEQYF. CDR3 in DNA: TGTGCCAGCAGCTTAGTACCGACCTACGAGCAGTACTTC.

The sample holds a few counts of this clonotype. This CDR3 is CASSWGPDTQYF. CDR3 DNA: TGTGCCAGCAGCTGGGGACCAGATACGCAGTATTTT. The chain uses TRBV11-2 and TRBJ2-3; D possibly matches TRBD1 or TRBD2 (5 bases each). Germline V gene sequence: CDR1 SGHAT, CDR2 FQNNGV. V lost 4 bases, J lost 4 bases, and 6 bases lay in between. The CDR3 is 12 residues long.

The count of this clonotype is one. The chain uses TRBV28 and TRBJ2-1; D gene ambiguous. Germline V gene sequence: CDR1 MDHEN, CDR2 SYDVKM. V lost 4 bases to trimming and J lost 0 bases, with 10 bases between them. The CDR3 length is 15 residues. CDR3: CASSSPANSYNEQFF. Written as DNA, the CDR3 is TGTGCCAGCAGTTCCCCGGCGAACTCCTACAATGAGCAGTTCTTC.

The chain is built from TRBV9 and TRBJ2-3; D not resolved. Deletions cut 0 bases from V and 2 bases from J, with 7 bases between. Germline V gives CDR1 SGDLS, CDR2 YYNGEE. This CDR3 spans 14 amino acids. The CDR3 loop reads CASSVEPSTDTQYF. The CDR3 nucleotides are TGTGCCAGCAGCGTAGAACCCTCCACAGATACGCAGTATTTT.

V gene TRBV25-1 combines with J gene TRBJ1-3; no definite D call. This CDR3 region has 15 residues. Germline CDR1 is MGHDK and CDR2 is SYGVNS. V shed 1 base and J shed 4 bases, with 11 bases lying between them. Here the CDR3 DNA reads TGTGCCAGCAGTGAATGGGTGACTGCCGGAAACACCATATATTTT. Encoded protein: CASSEWVTAGNTIYF.

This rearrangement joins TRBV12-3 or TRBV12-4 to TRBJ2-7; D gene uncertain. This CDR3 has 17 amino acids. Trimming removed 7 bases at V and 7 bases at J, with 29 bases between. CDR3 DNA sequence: TGTGCCAGCACCTTCTGGGGTGTCCCTAGTTTCTACAATGAGCAGTACTTC. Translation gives CASTFWGVPSFYNEQYF.

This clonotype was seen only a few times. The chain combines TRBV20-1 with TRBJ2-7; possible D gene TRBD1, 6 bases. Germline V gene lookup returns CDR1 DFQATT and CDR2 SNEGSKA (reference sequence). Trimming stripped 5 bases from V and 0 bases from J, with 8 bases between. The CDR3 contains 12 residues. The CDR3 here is CSAQDSSYEQYF. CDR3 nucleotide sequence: TGCAGTGCTCAGGACAGCTCCTACGAGCAGTACTTC.

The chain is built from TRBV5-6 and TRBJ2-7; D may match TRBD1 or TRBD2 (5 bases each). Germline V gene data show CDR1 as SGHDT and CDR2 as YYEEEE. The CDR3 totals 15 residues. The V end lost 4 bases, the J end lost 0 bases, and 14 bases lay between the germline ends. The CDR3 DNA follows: TGTGCCAGCAGCAGCCCGGGACGCATCTCCTACGAGCAGTACTTC. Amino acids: CASSSPGRISYEQYF.

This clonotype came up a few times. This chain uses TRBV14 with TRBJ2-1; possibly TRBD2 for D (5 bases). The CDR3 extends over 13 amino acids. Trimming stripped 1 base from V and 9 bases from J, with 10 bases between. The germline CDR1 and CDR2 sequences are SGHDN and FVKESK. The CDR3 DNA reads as TGTGCCAGCAGCCAAGCTGGGAGTGGTGAGCAGTTCTTC. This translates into CASSQAGSGEQFF.